The 31 T cell receptor beta chains reported below all come from one sample, sequenced in a study of blood T cell repertoires in COVID-19. Sequenced by immunoSEQ multiplex PCR; TCRdb stores in-frame clones only, minus some. The data show approximately 130,000 clones, roughly 79% seen once. Sequenced: peripheral blood. These receptors were collected from a human donor in a cohort sampled during active COVID-19.

The chain combines TRBV6-5 with TRBJ2-5; D may be TRBD2 (5 bases). The germline V gene encodes CDR1 MNHEY and CDR2 SVGAGI. The CDR3 is 14 amino acids. V was cut by 3 bases and J by 4 bases, with 12 bases left in between. The CDR3 loop reads CASSYSRAPETQYF. The CDR3, as DNA: TGTGCCAGCAGTTATTCGAGGGCGCCAGAGACCCAGTACTTC.

This clone was recorded once. V usage is TRBV6-5 and J usage is TRBJ2-1; 10 nucleotides align to TRBD2. With V trimmed by 3 bases and J by 5 bases, 4 bases remained unmatched. The CDR3 runs 15 residues. From germline, CDR1 is MNHEY and CDR2 SVGAGI. The CDR3 here is CASSYGTSVNNEQFF. The CDR3 region has the DNA TGTGCCAGCAGTTATGGGACTAGCGTTAACAATGAGCAGTTCTTC.

The chain has TRBV6-5 and TRBJ2-7; possible D gene TRBD1, 6 bases. The CDR3 runs to 14 residues. Germline-derived CDR1 and CDR2 are MNHEY and SVGAGI. Trimming shortened V by 9 bases and J by 2 bases, and 17 bases separated the two germline ends. The CDR3, as DNA: TGTGCCAGTAAGGACCAGGGGTTAACCTACGAGCAGTACTTC. It specifies CASKDQGLTYEQYF.

The chain uses TRBV2 and TRBJ1-5, with D maybe TRBD1 (6 bases). In germline, CDR1 is SNHLY, CDR2 FYNNEI. This CDR3 is built from 13 residues. V dropped 6 bases and J dropped 5 bases, with 11 bases sitting between them. In nucleotides, the CDR3 is TGTGCCAGCAGACAGGGTAGGGATCAGCCCCAGCATTTT. It translates to CASRQGRDQPQHF. Full variable domain (outside the CDR3, taken from reference TRBV2 and TRBJ1-5): EPEVTQTPSHQVTQMGQEVILRCVPISNHLYFYWYRQILGQKVEFLVSFYNNEISEKSEIFDDQFSVERPDGSNFTLKIRSTKLEDSAMYFCASRQGRDQPQHFGDGTRLSIL.

This clone was detected only a few times. The chain combines TRBV19 with TRBJ2-2; D unclear. The CDR3 is 13 residues long. V was trimmed by 3 bases and J by 7 bases, leaving 9 bases between them. CDR1 and CDR2 from the germline V gene are LNHDA and SQIVND (reference sequence). The CDR3 DNA follows: TGTGCCAGTAGTATTGGAGTAATCGGGGAGCTGTTTTTT. Translated: CASSIGVIGELFF. Full variable domain (remainder filled in from reference TRBV19 and TRBJ2-2): DGGITQSPKYLFRKEGQNVTLSCEQNLNHDAMYWYRQDPGQGLRLIYYSQIVNDFQKGDIAEGYSVSREKKESFPLTVTSAQKNPTAFYLCASSIGVIGELFFGEGSRLTVL.

The V gene is TRBV9, the J gene TRBJ1-1; D remains ambiguous. The CDR3 is made up of 14 amino acids. V dropped 0 bases and J dropped 1 base, with 7 bases sitting between them. The germline CDR1 and CDR2 sequences are SGDLS and YYNGEE. Written as DNA, the CDR3 is TGTGCCAGCAGCGTAGACGCGGCGAACACTGAAGCTTTCTTT. Encoded protein: CASSVDAANTEAFF.

In nucleotides, the CDR3 is TGTGCCAGCAGCTTAGGCAGGGTGGGGCCAACTAATGAAAAACTGTTTTTT. This gives the protein CASSLGRVGPTNEKLFF. The rearrangement links TRBV7-9 to TRBJ1-4; possibly TRBD1 for D (5 bases). V was trimmed by 1 base and J by 0 bases, leaving 12 bases between them. Germline loops: CDR1 SEHNR, CDR2 FQNEAQ (reference sequence). CDR3 length: 17 residues.

V gene TRBV19 combines with J gene TRBJ1-3; TRBD1 is a possible D gene (5 bases). CDR1 LNHDA and CDR2 SQIVND come from the germline V gene (reference sequence). The CDR3 extends over 12 amino acids. V was cut by 9 bases and J by 4 bases, with 10 bases left in between. In DNA form, the CDR3 reads TGTGCCAGCTCGACAGACGGAAACACCATATATTTT. Amino acids: CASSTDGNTIYF.

The V gene is TRBV7-9, the J gene TRBJ2-2; 10 nucleotides line up with TRBD1. Trimming at V came to 3 bases and at J to 5 bases, leaving 3 bases not matched to a gene. Per germline, CDR1 SEHNR and CDR2 FQNEAQ (reference sequence). This CDR3 has 15 amino acids. The CDR3 spells CASSLGQGKTGELFF. CDR3 coding DNA: TGTGCCAGCAGCTTGGGACAGGGGAAGACCGGGGAGCTGTTTTTT.

This chain uses TRBV10-2 with TRBJ2-4, with a possible D match to TRBD1 (6 bases). Germline lookup yields CDR1 WSHSY and CDR2 SAAADI. The V gene lost 2 bases and the J gene lost 7 bases, with 15 bases spanning the gap. This CDR3 spans 15 amino acids. This CDR3 reads CASSEPGLQGNIQYF. In DNA, the CDR3 is TGCGCCAGCAGTGAGCCCGGACTCCAGGGGAACATTCAGTACTTC.

The DNA of the CDR3 is TGTGCCAGCAGCTCCCTGAGCCGGGACTCGGGGCGATCACCCCTCCACTTT. This codes for CASSSLSRDSGRSPLHF. The chain recombines TRBV7-6 with TRBJ1-6, with a tentative D call TRBD1 (5 bases). Looked up from germline, CDR1 is SGHVS and CDR2 is FNYEAQ. Trimming stripped 4 bases from V and 10 bases from J, with 23 bases between. This CDR3 has 17 residues.

The rearrangement joins TRBV5-1 to TRBJ1-2, with D maybe TRBD1 (5 bases). This CDR3 has 15 residues. Between the trimmed V and J ends, which lost 4 bases and 4 bases, there was a span of 17 bases. Germline V CDR1 and CDR2: SGHRS, YFSETQ. The CDR3 region is CASSPGDGDIYGYTF. DNA for the CDR3: TGCGCCAGCAGCCCGGGGGACGGAGACATCTATGGCTACACCTTC.

The chain has TRBV20-1 and TRBJ2-5; 7 nucleotides agree with TRBD1. CDR1 is DFQATT, CDR2 SNEGSKA, per germline (reference sequence). The length of the CDR3 is 11 residues. Trimming took 8 bases from V and 4 from J; bases not matched to a gene: 4. In DNA form, the CDR3 reads TGCAGTCCGACAGGGATAGAGACCCAGTACTTC. Its protein is CSPTGIETQYF.

The chain couples TRBV28 to TRBJ1-1, with D unclear. The germline V and J ends were trimmed by 6 bases and 4 bases, with 9 bases remaining between them. The CDR3 consists of 12 residues. CDR1 MDHEN and CDR2 SYDVKM come from the germline V gene. In DNA form, the CDR3 reads TGTGCCAGCAGCACGACTTTCACTGAAGCTTTCTTT. This encodes CASSTTFTEAFF.

The chain combines TRBV18 with TRBJ1-1; D gene ambiguous. The ends were cut back, 2 bases at V and 3 bases at J, with 10 bases in the middle. The CDR3 loop spans 14 amino acids. Germline V gene lookup returns CDR1 KGHSH and CDR2 LQKENI. CDR3 sequence reads: CASSPSRGDTEAFF. The CDR3 DNA reads as TGTGCCAGCTCACCATCTCGAGGTGACACTGAAGCTTTCTTT.

The V call is TRBV19, the J call TRBJ2-1; possibly TRBD2 for D (6 bases). The CDR3 is made up of 12 amino acids. V lost 8 bases, J lost 10 bases, and 15 bases lay in between. Germline V gene data show CDR1 as LNHDA and CDR2 as SQIVND (reference sequence). CDR3 amino acids: CASGPLAPEQFF. The CDR3 bases are TGTGCCAGTGGACCTCTAGCGCCCGAGCAGTTCTTC.

CDR3 loop: CSASAGERVANQPQHF. CDR3 nucleotide sequence: TGCAGTGCTAGTGCTGGGGAGAGAGTGGCCAATCAGCCCCAGCATTTT. This chain uses TRBV20-1 with TRBJ1-5; D gene ambiguous. The germline CDR1 and CDR2 sequences are DFQATT and SNEGSKA (reference sequence). Trimming pared 3 bases from V and 3 bases from J, leaving 18 bases between. The length of the CDR3 is 16 residues.

The chain recombines TRBV7-3 with TRBJ1-1; 9 bases line up with TRBD1. Unmatched junction bases numbered 9, after V lost 2 bases and J lost 11 bases. The V gene's germline CDR1 is SGHTA and CDR2 FQGTGA. The CDR3 length is 14 residues. The CDR3 is CASSLSPGQGRAFF. Written as DNA, the CDR3 is TGTGCCAGCAGCTTATCACCCGGACAGGGGAGGGCTTTCTTT.

This clone is a singleton in its sample. V gene TRBV6-1 combines with J gene TRBJ1-1; D remains ambiguous. Germline V gene lookup returns CDR1 MNHNS and CDR2 SASEGT. Trimming removed 2 bases from V and 11 bases from J, with 15 bases in between. The CDR3 spans 13 residues. The CDR3 loop reads CASSEQKGPGAFF. CDR3 coding DNA: TGTGCCAGCAGTGAACAAAAAGGTCCGGGGGCTTTCTTT.

V gene TRBV5-1 combines with J gene TRBJ1-4; D is perhaps TRBD1 (6 bases). This CDR3 has 15 residues. The V and J ends lost 0 bases and 8 bases respectively, with 14 bases between them. Germline lookup yields CDR1 SGHRS and CDR2 YFSETQ. Written as DNA, the CDR3 is TGCGCCAGCAGCTTGGTACCAGGGGTCCGGGAAAAACTGTTTTTT. As protein: CASSLVPGVREKLFF.

This chain connects TRBV7-2 to TRBJ1-5; 8 bases align to TRBD1. The J segment lost 5 bases and the V segment lost 2 bases, leaving 8 bases of the junction unmatched. Germline CDR1 reads SGHTA; CDR2 reads FQGNSA. This CDR3 has 16 amino acids. In DNA, the CDR3 is TGTGCCAGCAGCTTACATGGACAGGGCGAGTATCAGCCCCAGCATTTT. Its translation: CASSLHGQGEYQPQHF.

J is TRBJ2-3 and V is TRBV15, with 8 positions matching TRBD2. CDR1 and CDR2 from the germline V gene are LNHNV and YYDKDF (reference sequence). This CDR3 comprises 17 residues. V was clipped by 0 bases and J by 5 bases; unmatched bases: 10. The CDR3 sequence: CATSRDLAGGRGDTQYF. The CDR3 coding sequence is TGTGCCACCAGCAGAGATCTGGCGGGAGGTCGTGGAGATACGCAGTATTTT. Drawing the rest from reference TRBV15 and TRBJ2-3, the complete variable domain is DAMVIQNPRYQVTQFGKPVTLSCSQTLNHNVMYWYQQKSSQAPKLLFHYYDKDFNNEADTPDNFQSRRPNTSFCFLDIRSPGLGDTAMYLCATSRDLAGGRGDTQYFGPGTRLTVL.

This chain's CDR3 is CASSGTSGRAVETQYF. CDR3 in DNA: TGCGCCAGCAGCGGGACTAGCGGGAGGGCCGTGGAGACCCAGTACTTC. The rearrangement links TRBV5-1 to TRBJ2-5; 16 bases are a match to TRBD2. Germline loops: CDR1 SGHRS, CDR2 YFSETQ. This CDR3 has 16 amino acids. J lost 5 bases, V lost 4 bases, and 5 bases had no gene match.

The rearrangement uses TRBV18 and TRBJ1-2; 7 bases line up with TRBD1. There are 14 residues in the CDR3. J gave up 7 bases and V 3 bases, and 8 bases lay outside the gene matches. Germline-derived CDR1 and CDR2 are KGHSH and LQKENI. In nucleotides, the CDR3 is TGTGCCAGCTCACCCGAAGGGGGCACGGGTGGCTACACCTTC. As protein: CASSPEGGTGGYTF.

The chain uses TRBV2 and TRBJ2-1; no reliable D call. Trimming left V 8 bases short and J 0 bases short, with 17 bases between. Germline V gene data show CDR1 as SNHLY and CDR2 as FYNNEI. The CDR3 has 16 residues. The DNA of the CDR3 is TGTGCCAGCCGAAAAGGAGCTGCTAGCTCCTACAATGAGCAGTTCTTC. Translated: CASRKGAASSYNEQFF.

The gene calls are TRBV2 and TRBJ2-1; D may be TRBD1 (7 bases). The V and J ends lost 3 bases and 5 bases respectively, with 14 bases between them. The germline gives CDR1 SNHLY, CDR2 FYNNEI. The CDR3 is 15 amino acids. CDR3 residues: CASSDSSGGNNEQFF. The CDR3 nucleotides read TGTGCCAGCAGTGACTCTTCAGGGGGGAACAATGAGCAGTTCTTC.

The chain links TRBV4-3 to TRBJ1-1; D remains ambiguous. V lost 1 base and J lost 10, with 13 bases in between. The length of the CDR3 is 13 residues. CDR1 and CDR2 from the germline V gene are LGHNA and YSLEER. The chain's CDR3 is CASSQGQESRAFF. For the CDR3, the DNA is TGCGCCAGCAGCCAAGGCCAAGAAAGCCGAGCTTTCTTT.

V gene TRBV6-5 combines with J gene TRBJ1-2; D is perhaps TRBD1 (6 bases). The CDR3 runs to 14 residues. Germline CDR1 is MNHEY and CDR2 is SVGAGI. The V end was cut by 5 bases, the J end by 8 bases, with 18 bases between. DNA of the CDR3: TGTGCCAGCAGTATGGGGACCTTCAGGGGCGGCTACACCTTC. It yields the protein CASSMGTFRGGYTF.

J is TRBJ2-7 and V is TRBV7-9; the D gene is possibly TRBD1 (6 bases). This CDR3 is built from 14 residues. V shed 3 bases and J shed 3 bases, with 12 bases lying between them. Germline V gene sequence: CDR1 SEHNR, CDR2 FQNEAQ (reference sequence). DNA for the CDR3: TGTGCCAGCAGCTTTTACAGGGATAGCTACGAGCAGTACTTC. Its protein is CASSFYRDSYEQYF.

The CDR3 region has the DNA TGTGCCACCAGTGATTCCGGGACAGGGCCCCACGAGCAGTACTTC. The encoded protein is CATSDSGTGPHEQYF. The rearrangement links TRBV24-1 to TRBJ2-7; TRBD1 matches at 9 bases. This CDR3 spans 15 amino acids. J gave up 5 bases and V 2 bases, and 6 bases lay outside the gene matches. Germline V gene lookup returns CDR1 KGHDR and CDR2 SFDVKD.

This rearrangement joins TRBV6-5 to TRBJ2-7, with a weak D call TRBD2 (5 bases). V dropped 5 bases and J dropped 8 bases, with 22 bases sitting between them. CDR1 MNHEY and CDR2 SVGAGI come from the germline V gene. The CDR3 consists of 15 residues. The CDR3 region has the DNA TGTGCCAGCAGTACATACAGACTACAGTCGAGAAAGCAGTACTTC. The encoded protein is CASSTYRLQSRKQYF.